Sequencing of this TCR beta chain was carried out in a study of T cells in Graves' hyperthyroidism and ophthalmopathy. Using RNA transcripts as the source, TCR beta CDR3 regions were amplified. HTBI primers were employed in a first-round RT-PCR of the TCR CDR3. TCRdb re-called the multiplex PCR reads through MiXCR, storing one row per CDR3 protein. This table has under 450,000 distinct CDR3 sequences, around 16% appearing once. This clonotype was detected ten times or more. Germline values: CDR1 SQVTM, CDR2 ANQGSEA. V was trimmed by 0 bases and J by 5 bases, leaving 19 bases between them. The CDR3 extends over 16 amino acids.

The TCR was taken from a woman between 18 and 29 years old with Graves' hyperthyroidism. V and J are TRBV29-1 and TRBJ2-5; D might be TRBD2 (6 bases). The sample comprised blood. The CDR3 DNA reads as TGCAGCGTTGAAGAGGTAGCGGAGGCCATTAGGGAGACCCAGTACTTC. Protein product: CSVEEVAEAIRETQYF. The full variable domain, with the rest looked up from reference TRBV29-1 and TRBJ2-5, is SAVISQKPSRDICQRGTSLTIQCQVDSQVTMMFWYRQQPGQSLTLIATANQGSEATYESGFVIDKFPISRPNLTFSTLTVSNMSPEDSSIYLCSVEEVAEAIRETQYFGPGTRLLVL.